This T cell receptor (beta chain) was obtained from a study of blood T cells in healthy people across ages (dated by TCRdb to 2015 to 2017). Regarding the complete study: Template switching captured roughly one uniquely barcoded TCR beta cDNA molecule per two T cells in model experiments. The study measured age-related changes in TCR beta repertoire diversity using deep sequencing normalized with unique cDNA molecular identifiers. The donors were split into four age groups: young (average around 16 years), middle-aged (roughly 40), aged (62) and long-lived (over 75). To avoid experimental bias, donors of different ages were randomly spread across the sequencing lanes. Using the same blood draw, the study looked at two additional independent replicas of 1 million unique cDNA reads for two donors, one aged 18 to 30 and the other aged 80 or older. Findings and caveats that apply to the study as a whole: Since profiling was done on bulk unsorted PBMCs, naive and antigen-experienced compartments could not be conclusively compared. Observed TCR beta diversity correlated strongly with the percentage of naive T cells measured by flow cytometry. The CMV infection status of donors was not known, potentially confounding age-related changes in expanded clonotypes. Total diversity estimates from one million sequenced T cells were considered lower bounds and underestimates. As age increased, observed TCR beta diversity per million T cells dropped in a roughly linear way, and a significant reduction was already evident by age 40. The long-lived group showed more naive CD4+ T cells, fewer expanded clones and increased TCR diversity than the aged group, suggesting age selection.

Worth noting for this clonotype: The specificity of this receptor is unknown. No much larger clonotype is one base removed from it; base qualities were not supplied.

Libraries were built with 5' RACE. TCRdb shows the sequencer as Illumina HiSeq 2500. A second PCR of roughly 7 to 11 cycles was performed with a sample-barcoded 5' primer and a J-beta primer mix. Each TCR beta cDNA molecule received a unique molecular identifier from a template-switch 5' adaptor carrying 12 random nucleotides. Each sample yielded at least 3 million CDR3-containing paired-end reads. The Mint cDNA synthesis kit, primed by a TRBC-specific oligonucleotide, was used to synthesize first-strand cDNA from all RNA. All cDNA was treated with uracil-DNA glycosylase and then went through a first 18-cycle PCR with the universal primers M1SS and BC2_uni_R. The original methods were these. For normalization, 1 million high-quality reads, each with a distinct molecular identifier, were randomly selected from each sample. Instead of being binned into consensus sequences, reads that shared molecular identifiers were thrown out. CDR3 identification, clonotype clustering and error correction used MiTCR with a Q25 quality threshold and the strictest error-elimination algorithm. A nonparametric unseen species model with Euler transformation was used to estimate lower-bound total TCR beta diversity. TCRdb redid the processing of the public reads, applying fastp at Q25 and MiXCR, and retained in-frame beta chains. Rows with one shared CDR3 protein collapse into an entry with the most common genes and DNA. The authors' filters were not applied to this entry. The sample includes fewer than 2,000,000 distinct CDR3 sequences, with 34% observed a single time. The top ten constitute roughly 12% of the sample.

Donors were a few dozen systemically healthy Caucasian individuals from Russia aged roughly 6 to 90 years. About 9.8 milliliters of peripheral blood were drawn from each donor into EDTA-treated Vacutainer tubes. Ficoll-Paque density-gradient centrifugation was used to isolate PBMCs, with at least 6.5 million per sample. Trizol reagent was used to extract total RNA from PBMCs, with at least 5.5 micrograms per sample. For every donor, flow cytometry on a PBMC aliquot measured the percentage of naive CD45RAhigh/CD27high T cells. Specimen: blood. The TCR originated in a woman aged 30 to 39 in good health.

The CDR3 protein is CASSSLTGTGHYGYTF. The nucleotides are TGCGCCAGCAGCTCCCTCACCGGGACAGGCCACTATGGCTACACCTTC. Recombination linked TRBV5-1 to TRBJ1-2, with 8 bases matching TRBD1. The CDR3 goes from the cysteine to the phenylalanine over 16 residues. Here the CDR3 DNA is all that survives: 48 bases in frame from base 1. The junction shows trimming of 3 bases on V and 3 bases on J, and the gene matches do not reach 10 bases of it. Reading the germline V gene gives CDR1 SGHRS and CDR2 YFSETQ.